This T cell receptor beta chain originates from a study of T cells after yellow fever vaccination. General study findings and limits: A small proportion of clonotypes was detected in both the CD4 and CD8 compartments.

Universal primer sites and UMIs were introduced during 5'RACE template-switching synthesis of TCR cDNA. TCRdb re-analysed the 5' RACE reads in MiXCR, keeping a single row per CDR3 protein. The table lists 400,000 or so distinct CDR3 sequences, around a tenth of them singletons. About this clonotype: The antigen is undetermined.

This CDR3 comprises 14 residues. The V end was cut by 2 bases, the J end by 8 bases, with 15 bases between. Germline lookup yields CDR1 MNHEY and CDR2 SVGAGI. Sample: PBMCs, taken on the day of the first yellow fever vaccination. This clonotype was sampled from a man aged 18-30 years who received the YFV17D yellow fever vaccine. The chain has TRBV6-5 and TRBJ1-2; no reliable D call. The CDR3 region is CASSYGAELYGYTF. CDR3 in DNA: TGTGCCAGCAGTTACGGAGCAGAGCTATACGGCTACACCTTC.